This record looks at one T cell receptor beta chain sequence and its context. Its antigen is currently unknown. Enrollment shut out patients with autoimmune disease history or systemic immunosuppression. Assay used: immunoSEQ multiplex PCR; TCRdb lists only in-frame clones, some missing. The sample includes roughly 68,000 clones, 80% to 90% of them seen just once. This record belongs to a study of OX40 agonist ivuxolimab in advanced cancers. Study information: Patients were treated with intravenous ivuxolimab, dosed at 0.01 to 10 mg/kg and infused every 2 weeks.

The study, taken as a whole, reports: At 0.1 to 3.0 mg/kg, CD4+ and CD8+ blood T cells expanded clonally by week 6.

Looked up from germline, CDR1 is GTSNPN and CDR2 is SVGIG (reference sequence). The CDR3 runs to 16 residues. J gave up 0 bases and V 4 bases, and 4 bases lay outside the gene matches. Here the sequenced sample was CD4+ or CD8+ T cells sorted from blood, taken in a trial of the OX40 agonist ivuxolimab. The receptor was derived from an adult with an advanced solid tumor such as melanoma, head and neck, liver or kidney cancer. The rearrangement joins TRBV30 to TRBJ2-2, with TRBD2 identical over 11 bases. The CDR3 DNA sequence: TGTGCCTGGAAACGTAGCGGGAGGGCGAACACCGGGGAGCTGTTTTTT. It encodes CAWKRSGRANTGELFF. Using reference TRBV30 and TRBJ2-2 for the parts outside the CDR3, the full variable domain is SQTIHQWPATLVQPVGSPLSLECTVEGTSNPNLYWYRQAAGRGLQLLFYSVGIGQISSEVPQNLSASRPQDRQFILSSKKLLLSDSGFYLCAWKRSGRANTGELFFGEGSRLTVL.